The next 2 T cell receptor beta chains were all read from a single sample in a study of cytomegalovirus exposure and HLA in healthy donors (dated by TCRdb to about 2017). Libraries were made using the immunoSEQ multiplex PCR assay. For the multiplex PCR, a mixture combining 60 forward primers for TCR Vbeta segments and 13 reverse primers for TCR Jbeta segments was used. This immuneACCESS table, as held by TCRdb, lists in-frame sequences with V and J called but not all clones. Of the missing ones, under half trace to an unresolved V gene in checked studies; the others have no known cause. For this sample the table gives fewer than 45,000 clones, of which roughly 69% were detected only once. Around 3.4% of the sample is held by the ten biggest clonotypes. Sample: PBMCs. The receptors stem from a woman aged 25 to 45 in good health and CMV-seronegative.

This chain connects TRBV14 to TRBJ2-2; D not certain. The ends were cut back, 1 base at V and 5 bases at J, with 8 bases in the middle. Germline CDR1 reads SGHDN; CDR2 reads FVKESK. The CDR3 spans 14 residues. CDR3 in amino acids: CASSQGARTGELFF. In DNA, the CDR3 is TGTGCCAGCAGCCAAGGGGCACGGACCGGGGAGCTGTTTTTT.

V gene TRBV28 combines with J gene TRBJ1-5, with D maybe TRBD1 (5 bases). The ends were cut back, 7 bases at V and 12 bases at J, with 13 bases in the middle. Germline V CDR1 and CDR2: MDHEN, SYDVKM. The CDR3 spans 11 residues. The DNA of the CDR3 is TGTGCCAGCATGACACACAGGCTCCAGCATTTT. Its protein product is CASMTHRLQHF.